These 17 T cell receptor beta chains share one sample of origin, sequenced in a study of low-dose radiotherapy and immunotherapy resistance in tumors (dated by TCRdb to the early 2020s). First-strand cDNA was synthesized using Superscript III and a set of TRAV- and TRBV-specific primers, so that both TCRalpha and TCRbeta chains were covered. TCRs were amplified with Phusion for about 22 PCR cycles using a constant-region primer together with the adapter attached to the V primers. TCRdb redid the processing of the public reads, applying fastp at Q25 and MiXCR, and retained in-frame beta chains. Each record represents a unique CDR3 protein, reported with the most common genes and DNA among its rows. The sample table lists about 5,600 distinct CDR3 sequences, about four fifths of them with a count of one. Approximately 5.9% of the sample rests with the top ten. The receptors here all came from a human donor with advanced metastatic prostate, ovarian, gallbladder or colorectal cancer (not recorded which). This table probably holds off-target reads from a library built for another chain.

The chain links TRBV29-1 to TRBJ1-1; D not resolved. The CDR3 spans 10 residues. V was clipped by 7 bases and J by 1 base, with 4 bases between them. Germline CDR1 reads SQVTM; CDR2 reads ANQGSEA. The CDR3 loop is CSGGNTEAFF. In nucleotides, the CDR3 is TGCAGCGGCGGGAACACTGAAGCTTTCTTT.

CDR3 amino acids: CASRKPGDRGQSEAFF. CDR3 sequence (DNA): TGTGCCAGCAGAAAACCGGGGGACAGAGGGCAGTCTGAAGCTTTCTTT. This chain joins TRBV7-2 and TRBJ1-1; TRBD1 matches 7 bases. Germline CDR1 and CDR2: SGHTA and FQGNSA. This CDR3 has 16 amino acids. The V segment lost 6 bases and the J segment 6 bases; nucleotides outside the gene matches: 16.

The chain joins TRBV3-1 to TRBJ2-7, with 10 bases matching TRBD2. The CDR3 is made up of 15 amino acids. The V and J ends lost 0 bases and 6 bases, in that order; junction bases with no gene match: 5. In germline, CDR1 is LGHDT, CDR2 YNNKEL (reference sequence). The CDR3 reads CASSQELAGLGEQYF. In DNA, the CDR3 is TGTGCCAGCAGCCAAGAACTAGCGGGATTAGGCGAGCAGTACTTC.

V usage is TRBV5-1 and J usage is TRBJ2-2; no firm D call. The CDR3 covers 13 residues. Per the germline V gene, CDR1 is SGHRS and CDR2 is YFSETQ. V gave up 4 bases and J gave up 4 bases, with 8 bases separating them. The CDR3 sequence is CASSAAGTGELFF. CDR3 nucleotides: TGCGCCAGCAGCGCCGCCGGCACCGGGGAGCTGTTTTTT.

The V gene is TRBV5-4, the J gene TRBJ1-1, with 7 positions matching TRBD1. The junction had 7 bases not matched to a gene; V was cut back by 3 bases and J by 8 bases. CDR1 SGHNT and CDR2 YYREEE come from the germline V gene (reference sequence). The CDR3 extends over 13 amino acids. As DNA, the CDR3 is TGTGCCAGCAGCTCCTACAGGGGAGGAGAAGCTTTCTTT. This sequence encodes CASSSYRGGEAFF. Full variable domain (remainder filled in from reference TRBV5-4 and TRBJ1-1): ETGVTQSPTHLIKTRGQQVTLRCSSQSGHNTVSWYQQALGQGPQFIFQYYREEENGRGNFPPRFSGLQFPNYSSELNVNALELDDSALYLCASSSYRGGEAFFGQGTRLTVV.

The chain has TRBV29-1 and TRBJ1-1; 8 nucleotides match TRBD1. The germline V gene encodes CDR1 SQVTM and CDR2 ANQGSEA. The V and J ends lost 6 bases and 10 bases, in that order; junction bases with no gene match: 10. The CDR3 contains 12 residues. The CDR3 region has the DNA TGCAGCGTCGACAGGGGTGGCCTTGGAGCTTTCTTT. Translation gives CSVDRGGLGAFF.

This sequence joins TRBV6-2 or TRBV6-3 and TRBJ2-5; 7 bases fit TRBD2. V shed 6 bases and J 3 bases; nucleotides not matched to a gene: 4. Germline CDR1 and CDR2: MNHEY and SVGEGT. The CDR3 consists of 13 residues. The DNA for the CDR3 is TGTGCCAGCAGAGGAAGCGGGGAAGAGACCCAGTACTTC. The encoded protein is CASRGSGEETQYF.

The rearrangement links TRBV3-1 to TRBJ2-2; perhaps TRBD2 as D (6 bases). From germline, CDR1 is LGHDT and CDR2 YNNKEL (reference sequence). V dropped 0 bases and J dropped 9 bases, with 11 bases sitting between them. This CDR3 is 14 amino acids long. In DNA form, the CDR3 reads TGTGCCAGCAGCCAAGATTTAGCGGCCAGGGAGCTGTTTTTT. Translated: CASSQDLAARELFF.

J is TRBJ2-3 and V is TRBV6-1, with TRBD2 matching 15 bases. The CDR3 has 17 residues. In germline, CDR1 is MNHNS, CDR2 SASEGT. The junction had 11 bases not matched to a gene; V was cut back by 8 bases and J by 5 bases. DNA for the CDR3: TGTGCCAGCGTTAAGGGACTAGCGGGGGGTTCTATAGATACGCAGTATTTT. This encodes CASVKGLAGGSIDTQYF.

In DNA, the CDR3 is TGTGCCAGCAGAACGGACATTGGCAATCAGCCCCAGCATTTT. Translated: CASRTDIGNQPQHF. The chain employs TRBV2 and TRBJ1-5; tentatively, D is TRBD1 (5 bases). The CDR3 has 14 residues. Germline V lookup: CDR1 SNHLY, CDR2 FYNNEI. The V end lost 6 bases, the J end lost 2 bases, and 11 bases lay between the germline ends.

V gene TRBV19 combines with J gene TRBJ2-2; D unclear. The CDR3 sequence is 13 residues long. CDR1 is LNHDA and CDR2 is SQIVND in the germline V gene (reference sequence). V was trimmed by 2 bases and J by 6 bases, leaving 7 bases between them. The CDR3 nucleotides read TGTGCCAGTAGTATAAAACTATCCGGGGAGCTGTTTTTT. Translation gives CASSIKLSGELFF.

The CDR3 protein is CASSAGGANVLTF. CDR3 DNA: TGTGCCAGCAGCGCCGGTGGGGCCAACGTCCTGACTTTC. This chain links TRBV5-5 with TRBJ2-6; no reliable D call. The germline V gene has CDR1 SGHKS and CDR2 YYEKEE (reference sequence). This CDR3 has 13 amino acids. V lost 4 bases and J lost 3, with 5 bases in between.

The chain combines TRBV13 with TRBJ2-6; D is unresolved. Trimming stripped 5 bases from V and 4 bases from J, with 9 bases between. Per the germline V gene, CDR1 is PRHDT and CDR2 is FYEKMQ (reference sequence). The CDR3 is 14 amino acids. The CDR3 nucleotides read TGTGCCAGCAGCCCTAGGGTGGGGGCCAACGTCCTGACTTTC. The encoded protein is CASSPRVGANVLTF.

The chain has TRBV3-1 and TRBJ2-3; TRBD2 matches at 7 bases. This CDR3 region has 13 residues. The J segment lost 0 bases and the V segment lost 9 bases, leaving 3 bases of the junction unmatched. Germline assignment: CDR1 LGHDT and CDR2 YNNKEL (reference sequence). CDR3 residues: CASHSGSTDTQYF. The CDR3 bases are TGTGCCAGTCATAGCGGGAGCACAGATACGCAGTATTTT.

The rearrangement uses TRBV20-1 and TRBJ1-2; 12 bases are a match to TRBD1. With 3 bases clipped from V and 2 bases from J, the junction kept 4 bases outside the gene matches. This CDR3 has 15 amino acids. CDR1 DFQATT and CDR2 SNEGSKA come from the germline V gene (reference sequence). CDR3 amino acids: CSARSGQGANYGYTF. CDR3 coding DNA: TGCAGTGCTAGGTCGGGACAGGGGGCAAACTATGGCTACACCTTC.

The gene calls are TRBV28 and TRBJ1-1, with D perhaps matching TRBD1 (5 bases). This CDR3 is built from 15 residues. V was trimmed by 5 bases and J by 3 bases, leaving 16 bases between them. Germline lookup yields CDR1 MDHEN and CDR2 SYDVKM. Here the CDR3 DNA reads TGTGCCAGCAGTCCGTGGGGGGTCGGGGACACTGAAGCTTTCTTT. Its translation is CASSPWGVGDTEAFF.

V usage is TRBV9 and J usage is TRBJ2-1; 7 nucleotides line up with TRBD2. CDR1 and CDR2 from the germline V gene are SGDLS and YYNGEE. The CDR3 extends over 16 amino acids. With V trimmed by 4 bases and J by 7 bases, 14 bases remained unmatched. The CDR3 DNA reads as TGTGCCAGCAGCAAGCGGACTAGTCAGGTGGGAAATGAGCAGTTCTTC. Translating gives CASSKRTSQVGNEQFF.